These 9 T cell receptor beta chains share one sample of origin, sequenced in a study of blood T cell repertoires in COVID-19. Sequenced by immunoSEQ multiplex PCR; TCRdb stores in-frame clones only, minus some. This sample has about 46,000 clones; around four fifths occur once, and the top ten carry approximately 6.1%. The sequencing sample was made of peripheral blood. The receptors stem from a woman older than 75 with acute or convalescent COVID-19.

The CDR3 protein is CASSPRTGYNSPLHF. CDR3 nucleotides: TGTGCCAGCAGTCCCCGGACAGGGTATAATTCACCCCTCCACTTT. The chain carries TRBV6-6 and TRBJ1-6; 8 nucleotides match TRBD1. With V trimmed by 5 bases and J by 4 bases, 4 bases remained unmatched. This CDR3 has 15 residues. Germline V lookup: CDR1 MNHNY, CDR2 SVGAGI (reference sequence).

The chain couples TRBV19 to TRBJ2-3, with 12 bases that match TRBD1. The CDR3 contains 17 residues. Germline CDR1 LNHDA, CDR2 SQIVND (reference sequence). V was clipped by 4 bases and J by 0 bases; unmatched bases: 5. The CDR3 DNA sequence: TGTGCCAGTAGTAAAGGGACAGGGGGCCTGAGCACAGATACGCAGTATTTT. As protein: CASSKGTGGLSTDTQYF.

This clone occurred a few times. J is TRBJ2-5 and V is TRBV9, with TRBD2 matching over 7 bases. Germline-derived CDR1 and CDR2 are SGDLS and YYNGEE. This CDR3 comprises 14 residues. V was pared by 0 bases and J by 5 bases, with 4 bases of the junction left unmatched. CDR3 loop: CASSVVEGGETQYF. The CDR3, as DNA: TGTGCCAGCAGCGTAGTGGAGGGAGGGGAGACCCAGTACTTC.

The chain joins TRBV5-5 to TRBJ1-2, with no clear D. The CDR3 spans 15 residues. V lost 4 bases to trimming and J lost 3 bases, with 16 bases between them. Germline CDR1 is SGHKS and CDR2 is YYEKEE (reference sequence). Here the CDR3 DNA reads TGTGCCAGCAGCCCGGAGGGCTCCTTGGACTATGGCTACACCTTC. Its protein product is CASSPEGSLDYGYTF.

This sequence joins TRBV5-1 and TRBJ2-3; 8 bases map to TRBD2. V lost 5 bases to trimming and J lost 4 bases; unmatched junction nucleotides: 6. There are 14 residues in the CDR3. The V gene's germline CDR1 is SGHRS and CDR2 YFSETQ. The CDR3 DNA is TGCGCCAGCAGTCCGGGACTAGTTCCAGATACGCAGTATTTT. Translation: CASSPGLVPDTQYF.

The rearrangement links TRBV6-5 to TRBJ1-1; D might be TRBD1 (6 bases). The germline CDR1 and CDR2 sequences are MNHEY and SVGAGI. The CDR3 sequence is 14 residues long. Trimming shortened V by 2 bases and J by 6 bases, and 13 bases separated the two germline ends. DNA for the CDR3: TGTGCCAGCAGTTACACAGGGAACGGCGCTGAAGCTTTCTTT. It codes for CASSYTGNGAEAFF.

The gene calls are TRBV6-1 and TRBJ1-2; D gene uncertain. The CDR3 runs 14 residues. CDR1 and CDR2 (germline): MNHNS, SASEGT. V gave up 1 base and J gave up 4 bases, with 10 bases separating them. DNA for the CDR3: TGTGCCAGCAGTGAAGATATGGAGGTCTATGGCTACACCTTC. It specifies CASSEDMEVYGYTF.

This clone was counted a single time. The rearrangement joins TRBV5-1 to TRBJ2-2; maybe TRBD1 (5 bases). Germline CDR1 SGHRS, CDR2 YFSETQ. The CDR3 sequence is 16 residues long. V lost 0 bases to trimming and J lost 3 bases, with 12 bases between them. CDR3 protein: CASSLVAGSDTGELFF. The CDR3 bases are TGCGCCAGCAGCTTGGTGGCAGGGTCGGACACCGGGGAGCTGTTTTTT.

The rearrangement uses TRBV6-5 and TRBJ2-1; D perhaps matches TRBD2 (5 bases). CDR3 length: 14 amino acids. Trimming left V 7 bases short and J 0 bases short, with 10 bases between. Germline CDR1 reads MNHEY; CDR2 reads SVGAGI. The CDR3 loop is CASTFRDSYNEQFF. The CDR3 coding sequence is TGTGCCAGCACCTTTCGGGACTCCTACAATGAGCAGTTCTTC.